These T cell receptor beta chains were read from a single sample in a study of monozygotic twins with inflammatory bowel disease. Following a re-call of the 5' RACE reads, TCRdb has one entry per CDR3 protein and lacks DNA. The sample shows about 380,000 distinct CDR3 sequences, and around 2.6% sits with its ten largest clones. The specimen was blood. The receptors were gathered from a human donor with ulcerative colitis or Crohn's disease, or a healthy co-twin of an affected twin (not recorded which). Both conserved end residues are part of each CDR3. Fields, in order: CDR3 protein, J gene, V gene.

CDR3 protein: CASSFETYNEQFF; J gene: TRBJ2-1; V gene: TRBV5-1
CDR3 protein: CAWAGDLYNEQFF; J gene: TRBJ2-1; V gene: TRBV30
CDR3 protein: CASSSLRFQGSGYTF; J gene: TRBJ1-2; V gene: TRBV7-9
CDR3 protein: CSARLPGDSPLHF; J gene: TRBJ1-6; V gene: TRBV20-1
CDR3 protein: CASRTSARTGTNEKLFF; J gene: TRBJ1-4; V gene: TRBV12-2
CDR3 protein: CASSQEWLKTQYF; J gene: TRBJ2-5; V gene: TRBV4-1
CDR3 protein: CASSERGEDTQYF; J gene: TRBJ2-3; V gene: TRBV6-1
CDR3 protein: CASSEAHEGGELFF; J gene: TRBJ2-2; V gene: TRBV5-1
CDR3 protein: CASSLESLDTQYF; J gene: TRBJ2-3; V gene: TRBV13
CDR3 protein: CASSVESDSYNEQFF; J gene: TRBJ2-1; V gene: TRBV9
CDR3 protein: CASSPLLSGQYF; J gene: TRBJ2-7; V gene: TRBV28
CDR3 protein: CASSLRGTGYYGYTF; J gene: TRBJ1-2; V gene: TRBV13
CDR3 protein: CASSLVGPLTIVNQPQHF; J gene: TRBJ1-5; V gene: TRBV12-3/TRBV12-4
CDR3 protein: CASSFLGLAEETQYF; J gene: TRBJ2-5; V gene: TRBV12-3/TRBV12-4
CDR3 protein: CASSAGLLRTDTQYF; J gene: TRBJ2-3; V gene: TRBV5-1
CDR3 protein: CSAWAPEREHTEAFF; J gene: TRBJ1-1; V gene: TRBV20-1
CDR3 protein: CASSSRTYTDTQYF; J gene: TRBJ2-3; V gene: TRBV5-1
CDR3 protein: CASSQEGQGLGTDTQYF; J gene: TRBJ2-3; V gene: TRBV14
CDR3 protein: CASSSADRGEGAYGYTF; J gene: TRBJ1-2; V gene: TRBV28
CDR3 protein: CASSQLGQGIDTQYF; J gene: TRBJ2-3; V gene: TRBV4-1
CDR3 protein: CSPRAGSSYNEQFF; J gene: TRBJ2-1; V gene: TRBV20-1
CDR3 protein: CASSSPGQGYEQYF; J gene: TRBJ2-7; V gene: TRBV5-1
CDR3 protein: CASRSGTVNTEAFF; J gene: TRBJ1-1; V gene: TRBV4-1
CDR3 protein: CASSSNTGAVAFF; J gene: TRBJ1-1; V gene: TRBV7-2
CDR3 protein: CASSLAASGGQETQYF; J gene: TRBJ2-5; V gene: TRBV5-1
CDR3 protein: CSANSWDRGNSPLHF; J gene: TRBJ1-6; V gene: TRBV20-1
CDR3 protein: CASSVGGGTAFF; J gene: TRBJ1-1; V gene: TRBV9
CDR3 protein: CATDPAGTGEVTEQFF; J gene: TRBJ2-1; V gene: TRBV7-8
CDR3 protein: CASRGPPKNIQYF; J gene: TRBJ2-4; V gene: TRBV5-8
CDR3 protein: CASSSTGYADYGYTF; J gene: TRBJ1-2; V gene: TRBV28
CDR3 protein: CASSLQSNYGYTF; J gene: TRBJ1-2; V gene: TRBV6-2/TRBV6-3
CDR3 protein: CASSPELGQGYENTEAFF; J gene: TRBJ1-1; V gene: TRBV3-1
CDR3 protein: CASSSTDRGQPQHF; J gene: TRBJ1-5; V gene: TRBV12-3/TRBV12-4
CDR3 protein: CAWSGQGVEPQHF; J gene: TRBJ1-5; V gene: TRBV30
CDR3 protein: CASSPGVGQDQETQYF; J gene: TRBJ2-5; V gene: TRBV4-2
CDR3 protein: CASIRRGGISEQFF; J gene: TRBJ2-1; V gene: TRBV19
CDR3 protein: CASSQNDRGRIQPQHF; J gene: TRBJ1-5; V gene: TRBV18
CDR3 protein: CASTLSTSGGWGDEQFF; J gene: TRBJ2-1; V gene: TRBV7-2
CDR3 protein: CSASARRGYATNEKLFF; J gene: TRBJ1-4; V gene: TRBV20-1
CDR3 protein: CASSLPSGQGQETQYF; J gene: TRBJ2-5; V gene: TRBV5-1
CDR3 protein: CASSFGQGFRSGELFF; J gene: TRBJ2-2; V gene: TRBV5-1